A selection of T cell receptor beta chains follows, all from one sample in a study of cytomegalovirus exposure and HLA in healthy donors. TCRdb's table, derived via immunoSEQ multiplex PCR, lists solely in-frame clones and lacks some. The data contain about 140,000 clones, about 80% of them seen just once; the ten biggest clones take up roughly 30%. Sequenced: PBMCs. The origin of the receptors is a man aged 30-40 years in good health and CMV-seropositive. The CDR3 runs from the conserved cysteine through the conserved F or W. The D gene is left open where the match is weak. A row's size may be missing; if present it is once, few, many or a size class.

J gene: TRBJ1-1; clone size: few; D gene: NA; V gene: TRBV19; CDR3 DNA: TGTGCCAGTAGTGGGCGGGACGGGCTAATTACTGAAGCTTTCTTT; CDR3 protein: CASSGRDGLITEAFF
J gene: TRBJ1-1; clone size: once; D gene: NA; V gene: TRBV4-1; CDR3 DNA: TGCGCCAGCAGCCAAGGGGGGGGGCGCATGACTGAAGCTTTCTTT; CDR3 protein: CASSQGGGRMTEAFF
J gene: TRBJ2-5; clone size: NA; D gene: TRBD1; V gene: TRBV18; CDR3 DNA: TGTGCCAGCTCACCAGACAGGGGCCAGAAGACCCAGTACTTC; CDR3 protein: CASSPDRGQKTQYF
J gene: TRBJ1-3; clone size: once; D gene: NA; V gene: TRBV7-3; CDR3 DNA: TGTGCCAGCAGCTTAAACCCCATCGGCAGGGGAGCTGGAAACACCATATATTTT; CDR3 protein: CASSLNPIGRGAGNTIYF
J gene: TRBJ1-5; clone size: many; D gene: NA; V gene: TRBV5-6; CDR3 DNA: TGTGCCAGCAGCTCCTCTCCCGGGGGCAATCAGCCCCAGCATTTT; CDR3 protein: CASSSSPGGNQPQHF
J gene: TRBJ2-2; clone size: NA; D gene: TRBD2; V gene: TRBV7-2; CDR3 DNA: TGTGCCAGCAGCTTATCCCCAGCGGGAGCGGAGACCGGGGAGCTGTTTTTT; CDR3 protein: CASSLSPAGAETGELFF
J gene: TRBJ2-7; clone size: NA; D gene: NA; V gene: TRBV7-2; CDR3 DNA: TGTGCCAGCAGCTTACTTAAGGGCCCCAGGGACGAGCAGTACTTC; CDR3 protein: CASSLLKGPRDEQYF
J gene: TRBJ1-2; clone size: once; D gene: NA; V gene: TRBV7-2; CDR3 DNA: TGTGCCAGCAGCTTAGACCGAAGCTTAGGCTACACCTTC; CDR3 protein: CASSLDRSLGYTF
J gene: TRBJ1-1; clone size: NA; D gene: NA; V gene: TRBV7-9; CDR3 DNA: TGTGCCAGCAGCTCCCGGGAGTTACTGAACACTGAAGCTTTCTTT; CDR3 protein: CASSSRELLNTEAFF
J gene: TRBJ2-7; clone size: few; D gene: NA; V gene: TRBV5-1; CDR3 DNA: TGCGCCAGCAGCTTAACAGGGTACGAGCAGTACTTC; CDR3 protein: CASSLTGYEQYF
J gene: TRBJ2-2; clone size: NA; D gene: TRBD2; V gene: TRBV4-2; CDR3 DNA: TGTGCCAGCAGCCTCGTGGGACTAGCGGGGCACACCGGGGAGCTGTTTTTT; CDR3 protein: CASSLVGLAGHTGELFF
J gene: TRBJ1-1; clone size: NA; D gene: TRBD1; V gene: TRBV10-3; CDR3 DNA: TGTGCCATCAGTGACGACCAGGGGGGAGCTTTCTTT; CDR3 protein: CAISDDQGGAFF
J gene: TRBJ1-2; clone size: NA; D gene: NA; V gene: TRBV2; CDR3 DNA: TGTGCCAGCAGTGACAGGCTAAGAGGCTACACCTTC; CDR3 protein: CASSDRLRGYTF
J gene: TRBJ2-7; clone size: NA; D gene: TRBD1; V gene: TRBV7-9; CDR3 DNA: TGTGCCAGCAGCTTAGAGGGCAGGGGGCCCGACGAGCAGTACTTC; CDR3 protein: CASSLEGRGPDEQYF
J gene: TRBJ2-7; clone size: NA; D gene: NA; V gene: TRBV5-4; CDR3 DNA: TGTGCCAGCAGCTGGGCCCACGATCACGAGCAGTACTTC; CDR3 protein: CASSWAHDHEQYF
J gene: TRBJ2-7; clone size: few; D gene: TRBD1; V gene: TRBV4-2; CDR3 DNA: TGTGCCAGCAGCCAAGATTCGGGGACAGGGAGCGAGCAGTACTTC; CDR3 protein: CASSQDSGTGSEQYF
J gene: TRBJ2-7; clone size: few; D gene: NA; V gene: TRBV7-2; CDR3 DNA: TGTGCCAGCAGCCCTGCCCTGCAGGGCGACGAGCAGTACTTC; CDR3 protein: CASSPALQGDEQYF
J gene: TRBJ1-2; clone size: NA; D gene: NA; V gene: TRBV9; CDR3 DNA: TGTGCCAGCAGCCCCCCTGTGACAGGCCGCTATGGCTACACCTTC; CDR3 protein: CASSPPVTGRYGYTF
J gene: TRBJ1-2; clone size: NA; D gene: NA; V gene: TRBV4-1; CDR3 DNA: TGCGCCAGCAGCCCACTACAGGCTAACTATGGCTACACCTTC; CDR3 protein: CASSPLQANYGYTF
J gene: TRBJ1-5; clone size: NA; D gene: NA; V gene: TRBV10-3; CDR3 DNA: TGTGCCATCAGTGAGCAGGCGACTAGCAATCAGCCCCAGCATTTT; CDR3 protein: CAISEQATSNQPQHF
J gene: TRBJ1-1; clone size: few; D gene: TRBD1; V gene: TRBV7-9; CDR3 DNA: TGTGCCAGCAGCCTTCTCCAGGGGGCCACTGAAGCTTTCTTT; CDR3 protein: CASSLLQGATEAFF
J gene: TRBJ2-5; clone size: NA; D gene: TRBD2; V gene: TRBV9; CDR3 DNA: TGTGCCAGCAGCGTATTTAGCGGGGGGTACCAAGAGACCCAGTACTTC; CDR3 protein: CASSVFSGGYQETQYF
J gene: TRBJ2-1; clone size: NA; D gene: NA; V gene: TRBV29-1; CDR3 DNA: TGCAGCGTTTGCAGGGAATTACCTCTCAATGAGCAGTTCTTC; CDR3 protein: CSVCRELPLNEQFF
J gene: TRBJ1-6; clone size: NA; D gene: NA; V gene: TRBV7-9; CDR3 DNA: TGTGCCAGCAGCAGCCGGGACAAACTTTCACCCCTCCACTTT; CDR3 protein: CASSSRDKLSPLHF
J gene: TRBJ2-2; clone size: NA; D gene: TRBD1; V gene: TRBV7-6; CDR3 DNA: TGTGCCAGCAGCCCAGGTCAGGGGGCTTCTAGGGAGCTGTTTTTT; CDR3 protein: CASSPGQGASRELFF
J gene: TRBJ2-7; clone size: NA; D gene: NA; V gene: TRBV7-8; CDR3 DNA: TGTGCCAGCAGCAGTTACAGCCCCTTTGAGCAGTACTTC; CDR3 protein: CASSSYSPFEQYF
J gene: TRBJ1-1; clone size: NA; D gene: NA; V gene: TRBV7-3; CDR3 DNA: TGTGCCAGCAGCCTCCGAGGAGGGCGAACTGAAGCTTTCTTT; CDR3 protein: CASSLRGGRTEAFF
J gene: TRBJ1-1; clone size: NA; D gene: NA; V gene: TRBV2; CDR3 DNA: TGTGCCAGCAGTGAAGCCAGCGGACGGAAGAACACTGAAGCTTTCTTT; CDR3 protein: CASSEASGRKNTEAFF
J gene: TRBJ2-5; clone size: NA; D gene: NA; V gene: TRBV25-1; CDR3 DNA: TGTGCCAGCAGCCTCCTTTCCGGGACAAAAGAGACCCAGTACTTC; CDR3 protein: CASSLLSGTKETQYF
J gene: TRBJ2-7; clone size: NA; D gene: TRBD1; V gene: TRBV27; CDR3 DNA: TGTGCCAGCAGTTATCGACAGGGGGCATACGAGCAGTACTTC; CDR3 protein: CASSYRQGAYEQYF
J gene: TRBJ1-2; clone size: NA; D gene: NA; V gene: TRBV6-6; CDR3 DNA: TGTGCCAGCAGTTTACTCGGACTGAATAACTATGGCTACACCTTC; CDR3 protein: CASSLLGLNNYGYTF